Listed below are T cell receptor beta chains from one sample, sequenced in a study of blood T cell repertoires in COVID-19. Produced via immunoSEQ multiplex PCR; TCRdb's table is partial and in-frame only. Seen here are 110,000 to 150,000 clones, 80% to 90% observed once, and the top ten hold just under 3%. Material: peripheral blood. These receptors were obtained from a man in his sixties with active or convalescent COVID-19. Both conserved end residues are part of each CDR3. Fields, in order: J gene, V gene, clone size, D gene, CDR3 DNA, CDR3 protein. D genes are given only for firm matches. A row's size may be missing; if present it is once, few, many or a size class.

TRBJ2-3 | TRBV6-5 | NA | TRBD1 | TGTGCCAGCAGAGAGGACAGGGGTGGAGCAGATACGCAGTATTTT | CASREDRGGADTQYF
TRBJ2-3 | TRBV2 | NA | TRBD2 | TGTGCCAGCAGGGCTAGCGGAAGCACAGATACGCAGTATTTT | CASRASGSTDTQYF
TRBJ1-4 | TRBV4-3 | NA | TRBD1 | TGCGCCAGCAGCCAAGATGGCCGCTCCGGGACAGGGAATGAAAAACTGTTTTTT | CASSQDGRSGTGNEKLFF
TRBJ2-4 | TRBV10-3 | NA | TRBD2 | TGTGCCATCAGTGCAGCGGGAGAGGCCAAAAACATTCAGTACTTC | CAISAAGEAKNIQYF
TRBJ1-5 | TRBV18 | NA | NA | TGTGCCAGCGCGGCGCGAGGGAGCAATCAGCCCCAGCATTTT | CASAARGSNQPQHF
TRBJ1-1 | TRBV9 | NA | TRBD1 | TGTGCCAGCACCCCTGGACAGGGGAGCCCTGAAGCTTTCTTT | CASTPGQGSPEAFF
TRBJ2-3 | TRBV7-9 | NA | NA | TGTGCCAGCAGCTTTGTTTCTGGGGCGTCGGATACGCAGTATTTT | CASSFVSGASDTQYF
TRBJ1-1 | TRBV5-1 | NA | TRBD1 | TGCGCCAGCAGCTTGAGGGACAGGGGCTCTGAAGCTTTCTTT | CASSLRDRGSEAFF
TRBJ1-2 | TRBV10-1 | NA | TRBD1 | TGCGCCAGCAGTACCGGACAGGGTGGTGGCTACACCTTC | CASSTGQGGGYTF
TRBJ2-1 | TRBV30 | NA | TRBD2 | TGTGCCTGGGAACTAGCGGGGGGGCCGGGTGAGCAGTTCTTC | CAWELAGGPGEQFF
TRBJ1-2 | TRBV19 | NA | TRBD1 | TGTGCCAGTAGTCCCCTCGGGACAGGGGTCGGCTACACCTTC | CASSPLGTGVGYTF
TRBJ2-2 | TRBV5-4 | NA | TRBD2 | TGTGCCAGCAGCTTGCTAGCGGGGACGAACACCGGGGAGCTGTTTTTT | CASSLLAGTNTGELFF
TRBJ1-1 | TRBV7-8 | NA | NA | TGTGCCAGCAGCACCCGGAGAGAAATGAACACTGAAGCTTTCTTT | CASSTRREMNTEAFF
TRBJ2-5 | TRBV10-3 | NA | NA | TGTGCCATCAGTGGGAACTTGGGGCAGGAGACCCAGTACTTC | CAISGNLGQETQYF
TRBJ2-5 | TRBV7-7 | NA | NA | TGTGCCAGCAGCTTAGGGGGGGGCCTGGAGACCCAGTACTTC | CASSLGGGLETQYF
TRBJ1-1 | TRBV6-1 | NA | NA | TGTGCCAGCAGTGAAGAGGTGGGGCTGGGCACTGAAGCTTTCTTT | CASSEEVGLGTEAFF
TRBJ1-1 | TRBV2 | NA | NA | TGTGCCAGCAATGGCAGGTGGGTGGCTGAAGCTTTCTTT | CASNGRWVAEAFF
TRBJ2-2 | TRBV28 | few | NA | TGTGCCAGCCCCGGCGGGGAGCTGTTTTTT | CASPGGELFF
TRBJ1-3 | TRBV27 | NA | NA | TGTGCCAGCAGTTGGGGGCCCGGAAACACCATATATTTT | CASSWGPGNTIYF
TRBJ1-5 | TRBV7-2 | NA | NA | TGTGCCAGCAGCTTCGGGGAATCTCAGCCCCAGCATTTT | CASSFGESQPQHF
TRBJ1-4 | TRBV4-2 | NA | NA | TGTGCCAGCAGTTACGCTTTAGGGGATAATGAAAAACTGTTTTTT | CASSYALGDNEKLFF
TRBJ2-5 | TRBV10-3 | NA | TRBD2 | TGTGCCACAAGCAGGGAGGGAAGGGAGACCCAGTACTTC | CATSREGRETQYF
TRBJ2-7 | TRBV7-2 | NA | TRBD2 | TGTGCCAGCAGCTTAGTAGCGGGAGACCACGAGCAGTACTTC | CASSLVAGDHEQYF
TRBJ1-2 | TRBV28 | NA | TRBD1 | TGTGCCAGCAGAACAGGGGAATGGTATGGCTACACCTTC | CASRTGEWYGYTF
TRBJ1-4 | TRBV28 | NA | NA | TGTGCCAGCAGCCCCCCGTTAGGGGGAAGGGGAACTAATGAAAAACTGTTTTTT | CASSPPLGGRGTNEKLFF
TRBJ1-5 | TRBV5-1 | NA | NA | TGCGCCAGCAGCTTGGCCGGGGGTGATCAGCCCCAGCATTTT | CASSLAGGDQPQHF
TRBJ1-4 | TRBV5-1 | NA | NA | TGCGCCAGCAGCGGAGGTACCCTTAATGAAAAACTGTTTTTT | CASSGGTLNEKLFF
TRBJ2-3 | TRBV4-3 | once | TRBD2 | TGCGCCAGCAGCCAAGTCGGTATAGCGGGGGGCACAGATACGCAGTATTTT | CASSQVGIAGGTDTQYF
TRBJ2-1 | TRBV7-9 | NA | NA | TGTGCCAGCAGCTCCTACTATGAGCAGTTCTTC | CASSSYYEQFF
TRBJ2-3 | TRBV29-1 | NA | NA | TGCAGCGTCCTAACCACAGATACGCAGTATTTT | CSVLTTDTQYF
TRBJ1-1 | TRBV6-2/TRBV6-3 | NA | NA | TGTGCCAGCAGTTATGTCGCTGAAGCTTTCTTT | CASSYVAEAFF
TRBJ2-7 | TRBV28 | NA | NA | TGTGCCAGCAGTTCAGACGGGGGTGGGTCCGAGCAGTACTTC | CASSSDGGGSEQYF
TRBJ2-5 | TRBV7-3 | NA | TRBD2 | TGTGCCAGCAGCTTGGGGACTAGCGGGACTGGACAAGAGACCCAGTACTTC | CASSLGTSGTGQETQYF
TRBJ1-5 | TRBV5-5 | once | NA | TGTGCCAGCAGCTTGGGGACAAATAGCAATCAGCCCCAGCATTTT | CASSLGTNSNQPQHF
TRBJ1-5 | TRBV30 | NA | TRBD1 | TGTGCCTGGATTCTCCCCGCGCGACAGGGGGATCAGCCCCAGCATTTT | CAWILPARQGDQPQHF
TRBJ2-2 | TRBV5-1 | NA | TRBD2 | TGCGCCAGCAGCTTGAGAGCCCTAGCGGGAACGAACACCGGGGAGCTGTTTTTT | CASSLRALAGTNTGELFF
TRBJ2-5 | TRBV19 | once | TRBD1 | TGTGCCAGTAGTCTCTGGACAGGGCCCGATCAAGAGACCCAGTACTTC | CASSLWTGPDQETQYF
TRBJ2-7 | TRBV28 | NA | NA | TGTGCCAGCAGTCCTGGGACTGGGGAGCAGTACTTC | CASSPGTGEQYF
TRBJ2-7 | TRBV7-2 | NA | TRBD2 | TGTGCCAGCAGCTTAGCAGGACTAGCGGGGGGAACCTACGAGCAGTACTTC | CASSLAGLAGGTYEQYF
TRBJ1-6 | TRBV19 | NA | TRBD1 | TGTGCCAGTAGTACACAGGGGGCGGATAATTCACCCCTCCACTTT | CASSTQGADNSPLHF
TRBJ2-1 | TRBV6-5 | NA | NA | TGTGCCAGCATTACGGGACTCACAAGTAAGGAGCAGTTCTTC | CASITGLTSKEQFF
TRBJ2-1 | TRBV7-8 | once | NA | TGTGCCAGCAGCCGACAGATGGGGGGTGAGCAGTTCTTC | CASSRQMGGEQFF
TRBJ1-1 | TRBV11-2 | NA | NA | TGTGCCAGCAGCTCCCGAACAGCTGAAGCTTTCTTT | CASSSRTAEAFF
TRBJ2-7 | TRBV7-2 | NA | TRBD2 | TGTGCCAGCAGTCGTTACGGGAGGGCCTACGAGCAGTACTTC | CASSRYGRAYEQYF
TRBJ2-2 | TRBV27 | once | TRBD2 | TGTGCCAGCAGGACCTTAGCGGGACCCTACACCGGGGAGCTGTTTTTT | CASRTLAGPYTGELFF
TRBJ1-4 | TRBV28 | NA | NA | TGTGCCAGCAGCTCCCCGACAGCAACTAATGAAAAACTGTTTTTT | CASSSPTATNEKLFF
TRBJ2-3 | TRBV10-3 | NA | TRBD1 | TGTGCCATCAGTGAGGCTCTACAGGGGGCAGCAGATACGCAGTATTTT | CAISEALQGAADTQYF
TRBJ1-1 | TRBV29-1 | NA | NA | TGCAGCGTTGGACAGAATGAAGCTTTCTTT | CSVGQNEAFF
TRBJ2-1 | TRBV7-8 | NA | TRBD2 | TGTGCCAGCAGCTTAGGACTAGCAGCGATCGATGAGCAGTTCTTC | CASSLGLAAIDEQFF
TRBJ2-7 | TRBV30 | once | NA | TGTGCCTGGAGTGTCGGTTGGAGCGAGGATGGCGAGCAGTACTTC | CAWSVGWSEDGEQYF
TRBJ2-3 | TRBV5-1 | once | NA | TGCGCCAGCAGACCTGGGGCGGGGTCCACAGATACGCAGTATTTT | CASRPGAGSTDTQYF